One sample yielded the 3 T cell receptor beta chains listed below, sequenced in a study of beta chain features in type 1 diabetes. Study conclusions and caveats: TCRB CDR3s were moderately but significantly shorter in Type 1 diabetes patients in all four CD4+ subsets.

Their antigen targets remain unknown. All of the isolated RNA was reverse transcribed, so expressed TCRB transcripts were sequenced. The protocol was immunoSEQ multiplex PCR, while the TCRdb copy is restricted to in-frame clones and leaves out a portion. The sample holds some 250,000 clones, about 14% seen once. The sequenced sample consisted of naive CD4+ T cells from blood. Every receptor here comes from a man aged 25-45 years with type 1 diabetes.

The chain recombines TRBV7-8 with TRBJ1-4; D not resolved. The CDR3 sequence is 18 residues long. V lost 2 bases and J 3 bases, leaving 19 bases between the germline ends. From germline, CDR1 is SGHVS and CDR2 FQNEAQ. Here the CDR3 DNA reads TGTGCCAGCAGCTTAAAACGGACTCCCGTGAGGCCTAATGAAAAACTGTTTTTT. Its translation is CASSLKRTPVRPNEKLFF.

CDR3 DNA sequence: TGTGCCAGCAGTATCCTCGGAACTACGAACACCGGGGAGCTGTTTTTT. This gives the protein CASSILGTTNTGELFF. The chain uses TRBV6-6 and TRBJ2-2; D call uncertain. V was cut by 5 bases and J by 0 bases, with 13 bases left in between. Germline values: CDR1 MNHNY, CDR2 SVGAGI (reference sequence). This CDR3 has 16 residues.

The CDR3: CASSVGLAGKADTQYF. The CDR3 nucleotides read TGTGCCAGCAGCGTCGGACTAGCGGGGAAGGCAGATACGCAGTATTTT. The chain links TRBV13 to TRBJ2-3; 12 bases fit TRBD2. CDR3 length: 16 residues. Germline CDR1 is PRHDT and CDR2 is FYEKMQ (reference sequence). The junction had 7 bases not matched to a gene; V was cut back by 5 bases and J by 4 bases.